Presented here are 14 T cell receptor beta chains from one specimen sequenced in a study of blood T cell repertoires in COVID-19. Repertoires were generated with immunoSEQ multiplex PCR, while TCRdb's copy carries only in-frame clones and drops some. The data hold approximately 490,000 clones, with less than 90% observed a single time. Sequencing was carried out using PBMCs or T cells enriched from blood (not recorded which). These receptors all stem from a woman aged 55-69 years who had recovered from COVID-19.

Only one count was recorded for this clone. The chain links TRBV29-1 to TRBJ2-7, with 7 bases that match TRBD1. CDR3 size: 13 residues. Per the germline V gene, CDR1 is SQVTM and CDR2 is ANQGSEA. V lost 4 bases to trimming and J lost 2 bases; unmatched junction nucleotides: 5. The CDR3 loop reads CSVGTGAPYEQYF. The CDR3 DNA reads TGCAGCGTTGGAACAGGGGCCCCCTACGAGCAGTACTTC.

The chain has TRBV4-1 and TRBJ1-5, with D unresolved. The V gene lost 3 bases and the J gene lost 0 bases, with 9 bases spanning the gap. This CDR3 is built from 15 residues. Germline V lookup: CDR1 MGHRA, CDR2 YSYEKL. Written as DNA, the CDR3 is TGCGCCAGCAGCCAGGCAACATATAGCAATCAGCCCCAGCATTTT. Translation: CASSQATYSNQPQHF.

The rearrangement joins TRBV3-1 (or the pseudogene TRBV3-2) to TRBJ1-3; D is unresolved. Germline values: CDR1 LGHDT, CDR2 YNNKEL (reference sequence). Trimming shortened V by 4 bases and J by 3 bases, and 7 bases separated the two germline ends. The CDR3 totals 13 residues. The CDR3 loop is CASSRYSGNTIYF. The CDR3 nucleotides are TGTGCCAGCAGCCGTTACAGTGGAAACACCATATATTTT.

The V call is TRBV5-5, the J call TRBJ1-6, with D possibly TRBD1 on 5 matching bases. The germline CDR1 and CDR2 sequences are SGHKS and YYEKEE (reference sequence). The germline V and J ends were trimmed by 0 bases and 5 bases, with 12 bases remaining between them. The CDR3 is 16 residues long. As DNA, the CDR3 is TGTGCCAGCAGCTTGGCCAGGGTGGCCAATAATTCACCCCTCCACTTT. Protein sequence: CASSLARVANNSPLHF.

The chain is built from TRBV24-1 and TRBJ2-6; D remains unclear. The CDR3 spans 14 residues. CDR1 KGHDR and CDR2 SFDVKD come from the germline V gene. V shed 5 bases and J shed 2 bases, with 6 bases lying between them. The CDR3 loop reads CATSGQTGANVLTF. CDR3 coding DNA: TGTGCCACCAGTGGGCAGACTGGGGCCAACGTCCTGACTTTC.

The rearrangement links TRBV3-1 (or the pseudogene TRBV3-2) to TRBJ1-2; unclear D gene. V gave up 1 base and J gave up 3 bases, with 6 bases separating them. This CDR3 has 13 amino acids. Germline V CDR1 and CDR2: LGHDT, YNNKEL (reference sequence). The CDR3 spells CASSQGNYYGYTF. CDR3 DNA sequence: TGTGCCAGCAGCCAAGGAAACTACTATGGCTACACCTTC.

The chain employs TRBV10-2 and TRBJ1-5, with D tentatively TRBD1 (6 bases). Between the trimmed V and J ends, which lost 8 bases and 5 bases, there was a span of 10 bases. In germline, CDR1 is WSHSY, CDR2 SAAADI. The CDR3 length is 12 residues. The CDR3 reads CASAAGDQPQHF. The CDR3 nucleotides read TGCGCCAGCGCGGCAGGGGATCAGCCCCAGCATTTT.

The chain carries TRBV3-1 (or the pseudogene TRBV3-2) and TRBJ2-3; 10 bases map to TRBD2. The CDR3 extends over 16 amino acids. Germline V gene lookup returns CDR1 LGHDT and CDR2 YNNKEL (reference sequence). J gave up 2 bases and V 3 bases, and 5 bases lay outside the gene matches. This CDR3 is CASSHRTSGPTDTQYF. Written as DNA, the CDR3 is TGTGCCAGCAGCCACCGGACTAGCGGACCCACAGATACGCAGTATTTT.

CDR3 residues: CASRFTGVLTEAFF. CDR3 in DNA: TGTGCCAGCAGATTCACGGGGGTGTTGACTGAAGCTTTCTTT. The chain uses TRBV6-5 and TRBJ1-1; TRBD1 might be the D (5 bases). This CDR3 comprises 14 residues. The V end lost 6 bases, the J end lost 5 bases, and 16 bases lay between the germline ends. Germline loops: CDR1 MNHEY, CDR2 SVGAGI.

CDR3 protein: CASSLSLAQGKQYF. CDR3 DNA sequence: TGTGCCAGCAGCTTATCCCTAGCTCAGGGGAAGCAGTACTTC. V gene TRBV7-6 combines with J gene TRBJ2-7, with D possibly matching TRBD1 (6 bases). This CDR3 has 14 residues. V was shortened by 2 bases and J by 8 bases, with 16 bases between the two germline ends. Germline V gene sequence: CDR1 SGHVS, CDR2 FNYEAQ.

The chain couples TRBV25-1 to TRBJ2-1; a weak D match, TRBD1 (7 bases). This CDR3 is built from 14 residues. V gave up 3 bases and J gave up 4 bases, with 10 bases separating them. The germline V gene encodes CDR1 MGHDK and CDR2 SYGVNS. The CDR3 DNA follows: TGTGCCAGCAGTGAGCCAGGGGGGTACAATGAGCAGTTCTTC. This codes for CASSEPGGYNEQFF.

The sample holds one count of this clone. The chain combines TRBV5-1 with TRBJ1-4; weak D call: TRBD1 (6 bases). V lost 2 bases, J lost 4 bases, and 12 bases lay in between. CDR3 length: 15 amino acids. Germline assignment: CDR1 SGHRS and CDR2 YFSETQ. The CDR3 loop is CASSFRGQINEKLFF. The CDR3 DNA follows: TGCGCCAGCAGCTTCCGAGGACAGATTAATGAAAAACTGTTTTTT.

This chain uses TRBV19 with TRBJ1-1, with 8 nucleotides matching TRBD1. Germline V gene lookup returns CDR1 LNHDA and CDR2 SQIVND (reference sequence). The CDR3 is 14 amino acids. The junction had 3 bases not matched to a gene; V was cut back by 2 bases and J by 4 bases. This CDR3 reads CASSITGGATEAFF. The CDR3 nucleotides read TGTGCCAGTAGTATAACAGGGGGAGCCACTGAAGCTTTCTTT.

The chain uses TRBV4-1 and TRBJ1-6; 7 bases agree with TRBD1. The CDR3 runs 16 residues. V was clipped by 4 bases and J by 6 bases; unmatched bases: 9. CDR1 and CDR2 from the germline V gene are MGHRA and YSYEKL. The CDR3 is CASSLTTGQSNSPLHF. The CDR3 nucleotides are TGCGCCAGCAGCCTAACGACGGGACAGTCTAATTCACCCCTCCACTTT.